The entry that follows covers one T cell receptor beta chain sequence. What it recognizes is unknown. The sample belongs to a study of T cell responses to AZD1222 COVID-19 vaccine. TCRdb keeps only in-frame clones here, not all; method: immunoSEQ multiplex PCR. The table shows 130,000 to 150,000 clones, with 80% to 85% occurring only once. Notes on the study in general: Two AZD1222 administrations were followed by greater Spike-specific TCR breadth and depth. The donors showed a predominance of white British ancestry and of females, with possible underestimation of clonal diversity. Reports say nearly half of spike-specific TCRs go after unmutated variant regions.

The CDR3 covers 14 residues. In germline, CDR1 is SGHKS, CDR2 YYEKEE (reference sequence). V trimming: 1 base; J trimming: 7 bases; junction bases outside the gene matches: 5. The sequence was collected from an adult in good health. Sequenced material: peripheral blood, taken on day 0 of MenACWY control vaccination. This rearrangement joins TRBV5-5 to TRBJ1-5; 7 bases are a match to TRBD1. CDR3 nucleotide sequence: TGTGCCAGCAGCTTGACAGGGGAGATCCAGCCCCAGCATTTT. The encoded protein is CASSLTGEIQPQHF. The full variable domain, rest sourced from reference TRBV5-5 and TRBJ1-5, is DAGVTQSPTHLIKTRGQQVTLRCSPISGHKSVSWYQQVLGQGPQFIFQYYEKEERGRGNFPDRFSARQFPNYSSELNVNALLLGDSALYLCASSLTGEIQPQHFGDGTRLSIL.